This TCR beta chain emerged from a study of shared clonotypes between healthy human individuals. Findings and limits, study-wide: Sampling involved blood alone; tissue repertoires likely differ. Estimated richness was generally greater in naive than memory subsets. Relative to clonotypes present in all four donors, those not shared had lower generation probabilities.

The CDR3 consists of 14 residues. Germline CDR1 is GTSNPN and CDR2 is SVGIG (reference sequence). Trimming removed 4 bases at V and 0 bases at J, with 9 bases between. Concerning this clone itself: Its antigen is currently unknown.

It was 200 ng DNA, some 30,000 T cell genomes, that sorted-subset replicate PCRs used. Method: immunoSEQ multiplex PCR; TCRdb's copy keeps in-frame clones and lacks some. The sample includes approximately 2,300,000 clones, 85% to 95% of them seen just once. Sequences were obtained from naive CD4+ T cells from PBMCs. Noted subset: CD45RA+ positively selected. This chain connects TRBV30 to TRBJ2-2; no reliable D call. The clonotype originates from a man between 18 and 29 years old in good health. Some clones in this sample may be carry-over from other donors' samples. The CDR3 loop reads CAWNGGSNTGELFF. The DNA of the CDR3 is TGTGCCTGGAACGGCGGATCGAACACCGGGGAGCTGTTTTTT.